This TCR beta chain was obtained from a study of regulatory T cells in long-lasting Graves disease. Construction of the TCR beta libraries employed iRepertoire HTBI primers in conjunction with Arm-PCR of CDR3 regions. Via MiXCR, TCRdb re-called the multiplex PCR reads, giving one row per CDR3 protein. The sample consists of 450,000 to 600,000 distinct CDR3 sequences, 15% to 20% of them appearing once. The time point here: newly diagnosed GD, antithyroid drugs for less than 3 months. RNA from PBMCs was the source of the TCR library. Looked up from germline, CDR1 is SGHVS and CDR2 is FQNEAQ. This CDR3 is built from 14 residues. V lost 5 bases and J lost 4, with 14 bases in between. This same sample was also part of a study on T cells in Graves' hyperthyroidism and ophthalmopathy. This second report adds: Stable Graves' hyperthyroidism meant no ophthalmopathy progression within 18 months. Ophthalmopathy was predicted by the model a median of roughly 6.7 months ahead of onset.

The sample here was peripheral blood mononuclear cells (PBMCs), taken at new diagnosis, from a patient treated with antithyroid drugs. The source is a man aged 40-49 years with Graves disease. The rearrangement joins TRBV7-8 to TRBJ1-1; D is possibly TRBD1 (5 bases). As DNA, the CDR3 is TGTGCCAGCAGCCTCCAAGGGGAGGTCACTGAAGCTTTCTTT. Its translation: CASSLQGEVTEAFF. Looking up the rest from reference TRBV7-8 and TRBJ1-1 gives the full variable domain: GAGVSQSPRYKVAKRGQDVALRCDPISGHVSLFWYQQALGQGPEFLTYFQNEAQLDKSGLPSDRFFAERPEGSVSTLKIQRTQQEDSAVYLCASSLQGEVTEAFFGQGTRLTVV.